These 10 T cell receptor beta chains were sequenced from one sample in a study of post-analysis software for immune sequencing data. Whole-study findings and limits: In patients, about five TRBV segments were more frequent than in controls, with TRBV5-6, TRBV5-1 and TRBV20-1 among them.

Every TCR beta cDNA library bore unique molecular identifiers. TCRdb redid the calling of the PCR reads with MiXCR, one entry per CDR3 protein. Of about 200,000 distinct CDR3 sequences listed, 25% to 35% were seen once; the top ten hold roughly 3.4%. The antigens of these receptors remain unknown. Sequenced input: blood. The receptors stem from a girl between 2 and 17 years old with multiple sclerosis.

DNA for the CDR3: TGTGCCAGCAGTTTATCCCCAGGGAGCGGGGGGTACAATGAGCAGTTCTTC. This gives the protein CASSLSPGSGGYNEQFF. The chain joins TRBV28 to TRBJ2-1; 9 nucleotides align to TRBD2. CDR1 is MDHEN and CDR2 is SYDVKM in the germline V gene. The CDR3 has 17 amino acids. V shed 1 base, J shed 4 bases, and the junction held 8 bases outside the gene matches.

This chain joins TRBV5-1 and TRBJ2-3; D not resolved. V lost 0 bases to trimming and J lost 6 bases, with 11 bases between them. From germline, CDR1 is SGHRS and CDR2 YFSETQ. CDR3 length: 14 residues. The CDR3 region has the DNA TGCGCCAGCAGCTTGGAGGCGCCAAGGGATACGCAGTATTTT. Protein sequence: CASSLEAPRDTQYF.

This clonotype was recorded many times. This chain connects TRBV20-1 to TRBJ2-7; D is tentatively TRBD1 or TRBD2 (5 bases each). V was trimmed by 6 bases and J by 6 bases, leaving 18 bases between them. The CDR3 loop spans 13 amino acids. CDR1 is DFQATT, CDR2 SNEGSKA, per germline (reference sequence). The DNA for the CDR3 is TGCAGTGCCAACCGGGACGGAACGGTCGAGCAGTACTTC. Its protein is CSANRDGTVEQYF.

J is TRBJ2-7 and V is TRBV7-3; 9 bases are shared with TRBD1. Germline V gene lookup returns CDR1 SGHTA and CDR2 FQGTGA. After removal of 4 bases from V and 7 bases from J, the junction contained 8 bases not matched to a gene. This CDR3 contains 14 residues. CDR3 DNA sequence: TGTGCCAGCAGCTCCGGACAGGGGCACAATGAGCAGTACTTC. Protein product: CASSSGQGHNEQYF.

This chain joins TRBV6-6 and TRBJ2-1; D is possibly TRBD2 (6 bases). Per germline, CDR1 MNHNY and CDR2 SVGAGI (reference sequence). V lost 3 bases, J lost 6 bases, and 9 bases lay in between. There are 13 residues in the CDR3. The CDR3 DNA sequence: TGTGCCAGCAGTTATACTAGCAGCAATGAGCAGTTCTTC. It specifies CASSYTSSNEQFF.

This clonotype turned up a few times. The J gene is TRBJ2-1, the V gene TRBV20-1, with D uncertain. The V and J ends lost 5 bases and 5 bases respectively, with 10 bases between them. This CDR3 has 12 residues. Germline CDR1 and CDR2: DFQATT and SNEGSKA (reference sequence). The chain's CDR3 is CSAARRHNEQFF. CDR3 DNA: TGCAGTGCTGCCCGACGACACAATGAGCAGTTCTTC.

This clonotype was recorded many times. The chain links TRBV5-1 to TRBJ1-1, with unresolved D. V was pared by 0 bases and J by 8 bases, with 14 bases between. This CDR3 has 14 amino acids. Looked up from germline, CDR1 is SGHRS and CDR2 is YFSETQ. The CDR3 region has the DNA TGCGCCAGCAGCTTGGCCATCGGGGAGGCGGAAGCTTTCTTT. Its translation: CASSLAIGEAEAFF.

In this sample, this clonotype turned up many times. This chain connects TRBV7-9 to TRBJ2-5, with TRBD2 matching over 10 bases. Germline CDR1 and CDR2: SEHNR and FQNEAQ (reference sequence). The CDR3 contains 16 residues. V lost 0 bases to trimming and J lost 5 bases; unmatched junction nucleotides: 6. CDR3 amino acids: CASSLAPLAGAETQYF. The CDR3 nucleotides read TGTGCCAGCAGCTTAGCGCCGCTAGCGGGGGCCGAGACCCAGTACTTC.

As for this clonotype: Just one base apart from a much larger clone, this may be a read error. The V and J genes are TRBV4-2 and TRBJ2-1; D call uncertain. The J call could be wrong; TRBJ2-7 is a better fit for the DNA end. This CDR3 spans 16 amino acids. Germline values: CDR1 LGHNA, CDR2 YNFKEQ. CDR3 in DNA: TGTGCCAGCAGCCAAGGAGGCGGAAGCTCCTACAATGAGCAGTACTTC. Translating gives CASSQGGGSSYNEQYF.

The sample holds one count of this clonotype. This chain uses TRBV4-3 with TRBJ1-2; D gene uncertain. In germline, CDR1 is LGHNA, CDR2 YSLEER. This CDR3 has 14 amino acids. V lost 1 base, J lost 5 bases, and 11 bases lay in between. The CDR3 DNA reads as TGCGCCAGCAGCCAAGGTGTAGGAGGGTATGGCTACACCTTC. This translates into CASSQGVGGYGYTF.